The entry below gives a single T cell receptor (beta chain) sequence along with its context. Its antigen remains unknown. This specimen comes from a study of T cell responses to AZD1222 COVID-19 vaccine. Assay: immunoSEQ multiplex PCR; the TCRdb copy retains only in-frame clones and omits some. The sample comprises about 150,000 clones, 80% to 95% of which are singletons, and about 3.5% rests with the top ten. Study outcomes and limitations: Spike-specific TCR depth and breadth grew after two AZD1222 doses.

The sample here was peripheral blood, taken 28 days after the second AZD1222 dose. The clonotype was recovered from an adult who received the AZD1222 COVID-19 vaccine.

CDR3 sequence reads: CASSEDQGAGYGYTF. In DNA, the CDR3 is TGTGCCAGCAGTGAAGACCAGGGGGCGGGCTATGGCTACACCTTC. V and J are TRBV2 and TRBJ1-2, with 8 bases identical to TRBD1. The V gene's germline CDR1 is SNHLY and CDR2 FYNNEI. With 1 base clipped from V and 4 bases from J, the junction kept 5 bases outside the gene matches. This CDR3 is built from 15 residues.